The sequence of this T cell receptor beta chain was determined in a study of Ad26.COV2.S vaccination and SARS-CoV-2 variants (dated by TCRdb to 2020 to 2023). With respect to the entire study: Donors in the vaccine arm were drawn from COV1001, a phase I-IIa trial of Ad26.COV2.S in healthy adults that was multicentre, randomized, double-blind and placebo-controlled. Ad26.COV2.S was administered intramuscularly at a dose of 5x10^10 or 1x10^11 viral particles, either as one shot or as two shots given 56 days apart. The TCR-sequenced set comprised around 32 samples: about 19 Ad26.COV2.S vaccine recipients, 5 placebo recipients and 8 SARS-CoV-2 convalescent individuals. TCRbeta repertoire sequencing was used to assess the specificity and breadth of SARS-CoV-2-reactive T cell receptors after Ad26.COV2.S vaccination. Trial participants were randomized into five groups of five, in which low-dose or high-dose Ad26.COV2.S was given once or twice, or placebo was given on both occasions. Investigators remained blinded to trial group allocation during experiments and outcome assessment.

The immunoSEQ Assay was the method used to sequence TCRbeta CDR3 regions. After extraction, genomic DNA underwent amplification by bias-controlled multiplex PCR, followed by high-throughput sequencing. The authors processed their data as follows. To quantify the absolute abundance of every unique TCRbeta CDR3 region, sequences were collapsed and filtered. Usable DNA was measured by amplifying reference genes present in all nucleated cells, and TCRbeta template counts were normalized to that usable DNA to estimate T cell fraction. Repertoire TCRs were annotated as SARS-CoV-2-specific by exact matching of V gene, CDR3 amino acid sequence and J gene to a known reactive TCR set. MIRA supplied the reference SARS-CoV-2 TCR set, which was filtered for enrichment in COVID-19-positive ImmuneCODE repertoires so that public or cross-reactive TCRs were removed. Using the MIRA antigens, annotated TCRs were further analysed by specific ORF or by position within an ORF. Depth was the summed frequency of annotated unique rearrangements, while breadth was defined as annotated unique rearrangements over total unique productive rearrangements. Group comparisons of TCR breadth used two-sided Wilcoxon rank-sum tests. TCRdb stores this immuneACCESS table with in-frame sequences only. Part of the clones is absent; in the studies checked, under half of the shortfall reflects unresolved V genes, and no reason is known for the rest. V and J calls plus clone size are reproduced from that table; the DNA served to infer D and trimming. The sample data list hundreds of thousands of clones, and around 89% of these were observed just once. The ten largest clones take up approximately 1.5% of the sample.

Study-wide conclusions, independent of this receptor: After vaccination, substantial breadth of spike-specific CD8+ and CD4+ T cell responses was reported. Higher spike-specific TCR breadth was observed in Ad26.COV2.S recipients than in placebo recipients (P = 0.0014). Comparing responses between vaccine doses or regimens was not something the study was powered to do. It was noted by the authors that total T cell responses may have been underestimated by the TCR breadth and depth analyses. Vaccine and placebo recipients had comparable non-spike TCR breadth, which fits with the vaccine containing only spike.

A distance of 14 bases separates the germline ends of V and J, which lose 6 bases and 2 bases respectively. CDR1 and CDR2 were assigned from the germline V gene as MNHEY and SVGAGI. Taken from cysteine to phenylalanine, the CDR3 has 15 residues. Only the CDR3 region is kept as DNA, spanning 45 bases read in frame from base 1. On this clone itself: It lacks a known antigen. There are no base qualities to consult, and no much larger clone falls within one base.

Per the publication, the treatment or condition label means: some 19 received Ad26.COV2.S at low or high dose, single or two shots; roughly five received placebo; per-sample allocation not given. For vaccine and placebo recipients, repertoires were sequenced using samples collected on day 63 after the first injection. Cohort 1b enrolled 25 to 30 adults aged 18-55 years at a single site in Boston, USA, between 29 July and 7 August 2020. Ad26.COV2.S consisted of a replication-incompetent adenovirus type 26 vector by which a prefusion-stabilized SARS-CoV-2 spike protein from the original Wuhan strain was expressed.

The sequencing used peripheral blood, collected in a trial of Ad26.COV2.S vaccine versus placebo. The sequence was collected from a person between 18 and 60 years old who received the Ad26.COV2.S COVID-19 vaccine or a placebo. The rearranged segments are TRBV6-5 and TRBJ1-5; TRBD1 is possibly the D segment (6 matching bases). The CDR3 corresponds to CASSTSPGGNQPQHF. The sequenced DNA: TGTGCCAGCAGCACCTCCCCAGGGGGCAATCAGCCCCAGCATTTT.